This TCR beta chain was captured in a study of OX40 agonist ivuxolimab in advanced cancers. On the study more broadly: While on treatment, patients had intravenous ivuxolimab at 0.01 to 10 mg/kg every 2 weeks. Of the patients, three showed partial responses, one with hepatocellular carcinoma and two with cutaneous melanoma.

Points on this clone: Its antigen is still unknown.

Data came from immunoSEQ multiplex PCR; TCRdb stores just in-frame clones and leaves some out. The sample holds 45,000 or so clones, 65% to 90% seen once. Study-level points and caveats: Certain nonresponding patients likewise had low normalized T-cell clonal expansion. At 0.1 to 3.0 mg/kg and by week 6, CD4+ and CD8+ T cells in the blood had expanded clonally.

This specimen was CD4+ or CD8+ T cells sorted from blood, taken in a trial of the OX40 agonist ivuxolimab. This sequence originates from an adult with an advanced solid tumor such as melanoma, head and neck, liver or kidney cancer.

The CDR3 protein is CASSVAASYEQYF. For the CDR3, the DNA is TGTGCCAGCAGCGTAGCGGCATCCTACGAGCAGTACTTC. The chain combines TRBV9 with TRBJ2-7; no clear D. Germline V CDR1 and CDR2: SGDLS, YYNGEE. There are 13 residues in the CDR3. V shed 0 bases and J shed 1 base, with 5 bases lying between them. Drawing the rest from reference TRBV9 and TRBJ2-7, the complete variable domain is DSGVTQTPKHLITATGQRVTLRCSPRSGDLSVYWYQQSLDQGLQFLIQYYNGEERAKGNILERFSAQQFPDLHSELNLSSLELGDSALYFCASSVAASYEQYFGPGTRLTVT.